This entry lists 20 T cell receptor beta chains sequenced from one sample in a study of post-analysis software for immune sequencing data. Whole-study results and caveats: A handful of TRBV segments, including TRBV5-6, TRBV5-1 and TRBV20-1, were more frequent in patients than controls.

The authors incorporated unique molecular identifiers into the TCR beta cDNA libraries. TCRdb reprocessed the PCR reads via MiXCR and lists one record per CDR3 protein. The table records 800,000 to 950,000 distinct CDR3 sequences, around 53% of them present only once. These receptors have no known antigen. Specimen: blood. Receptor source: a girl between 10 and 17 years old with multiple sclerosis.

V usage is TRBV5-1 and J usage is TRBJ1-1; D is undetermined. Trimming pared 4 bases from V and 4 bases from J, leaving 14 bases between. Germline V gives CDR1 SGHRS, CDR2 YFSETQ. The CDR3 spans 14 residues. Here the CDR3 DNA reads TGCGCCAGCAGCGCAACAGTTCCGTCCACTGAAGCTTTCTTT. Translation gives CASSATVPSTEAFF.

The genes are TRBV7-3 and TRBJ2-3, with D perhaps being TRBD1 or TRBD2 (6 bases each). CDR3 length equals 15 residues. V shed 0 bases and J shed 4 bases, with 11 bases lying between them. CDR1 is SGHTA and CDR2 is FQGTGA in the germline V gene. The CDR3 here is CASSLTGGAADTQYF. CDR3 nucleotides: TGTGCCAGCAGCTTAACGGGGGGCGCAGCAGATACGCAGTATTTT.

The chain has TRBV5-1 and TRBJ2-7, with 13 bases fitting TRBD2. The CDR3 extends over 15 amino acids. V gave up 4 bases and J gave up 5 bases; unmatched junction bases: 6. The germline V gene has CDR1 SGHRS and CDR2 YFSETQ. Here the CDR3 reads CASSQGLAGADEQYF. The CDR3 DNA reads TGCGCCAGCAGCCAAGGACTAGCGGGGGCCGACGAGCAGTACTTC.

The chain combines TRBV5-1 with TRBJ2-1; a weak D match, TRBD2 (6 bases). The germline gives CDR1 SGHRS, CDR2 YFSETQ. There are 14 residues in the CDR3. Trimming removed 6 bases at V and 6 bases at J, with 16 bases between. For the CDR3, the DNA is TGCGCCAGCACCGTGAACTCCGGGAGCAATGAGCAGTTCTTC. As protein: CASTVNSGSNEQFF.

The chain employs TRBV6-5 and TRBJ2-4, with TRBD2 identical over 10 bases. The J call may be incorrect, as the DNA end agrees better with TRBJ2-7. The CDR3 runs to 16 residues. Germline-derived CDR1 and CDR2 are MNHEY and SVGAGI. The CDR3 sequence: CASRAPSGGPSYEQYF. CDR3 nucleotides: TGTGCCAGCAGGGCGCCTAGCGGGGGCCCTTCCTACGAGCAGTACTTC.

The V call is TRBV7-9, the J call TRBJ2-3; D remains unclear. V was shortened by 0 bases and J by 6 bases, with 10 bases between the two germline ends. This CDR3 spans 14 amino acids. Germline CDR1 and CDR2: SEHNR and FQNEAQ (reference sequence). This chain's CDR3 is CASSLALPGDTQYF. As DNA, the CDR3 is TGTGCCAGCAGCTTAGCGCTCCCTGGGGATACGCAGTATTTT.

This clonotype was seen a single time. The gene calls are TRBV15 and TRBJ1-2; unclear D gene. The CDR3 is 13 amino acids. Germline lookup yields CDR1 LNHNV and CDR2 YYDKDF (reference sequence). V was clipped by 0 bases and J by 0 bases, with 2 bases between them. CDR3 nucleotides: TGTGCCACCAGCAGAGACCCTAACTATGGCTACACCTTC. Its protein product is CATSRDPNYGYTF.

J is TRBJ2-3 and V is TRBV15; 7 bases fit TRBD1. Trimming at V came to 0 bases and at J to 4 bases, leaving 7 bases not matched to a gene. Germline CDR1 is LNHNV and CDR2 is YYDKDF (reference sequence). CDR3 length: 16 residues. The CDR3 region is CATSRDWQTGSDTQYF. The DNA for the CDR3 is TGTGCCACCAGCAGAGATTGGCAGACAGGGTCAGATACGCAGTATTTT.

CDR3 nucleotide sequence: TGTGCCAGCAGTGAAGCTATAGCTGGCACAGATACGCAGTATTTT. The encoded protein is CASSEAIAGTDTQYF. The gene calls are TRBV6-1 and TRBJ2-3; D unresolved. V shed 0 bases and J shed 1 base, with 8 bases lying between them. The germline V gene encodes CDR1 MNHNS and CDR2 SASEGT. The CDR3 contains 15 residues.

The rearrangement uses TRBV25-1 and TRBJ2-7; no clear D gene. The CDR3 has 14 residues. CDR1 and CDR2 from the germline V gene are MGHDK and SYGVNS. Trimming took off 2 bases at V and 4 bases at J, with 12 bases between the two ends. The CDR3 reads CASSEAADAYEQYF. CDR3 nucleotide sequence: TGTGCCAGCAGTGAAGCGGCAGATGCATACGAGCAGTACTTC.

The chain employs TRBV7-9 and TRBJ1-2, with a weak D call TRBD1 (5 bases). The CDR3 has 15 residues. The germline V gene has CDR1 SEHNR and CDR2 FQNEAQ (reference sequence). V was pared by 4 bases and J by 0 bases, with 12 bases between. The CDR3 region has the DNA TGTGCCAGCAGCTGGGAGGGACGTGCTAACTATGGCTACACCTTC. It codes for CASSWEGRANYGYTF.

The chain links TRBV29-1 to TRBJ2-1, with 7 bases aligning to TRBD2. CDR1 and CDR2 from the germline V gene are SQVTM and ANQGSEA. This CDR3 spans 13 amino acids. The V gene end was trimmed by 4 bases and the J gene end by 2 bases; junction bases not matched to a gene: 2. This chain's CDR3 is CSVGGGPYNEQFF. The CDR3 DNA reads TGCAGCGTTGGGGGAGGGCCCTACAATGAGCAGTTCTTC.

This chain joins TRBV7-2 and TRBJ2-7; 10 bases fit TRBD2. Germline V gene sequence: CDR1 SGHTA, CDR2 FQGNSA. Trimming cost V 5 bases and J 4 bases; bases outside gene matches: 8. The CDR3 consists of 15 residues. CDR3 coding DNA: TGTGCCAGCAGCCCCACACGGACTAGCGGATACGAGCAGTACTTC. It encodes CASSPTRTSGYEQYF. The complete variable domain, with remaining parts taken from reference TRBV7-2 and TRBJ2-7, reads GAGVSQSPSNKVTEKGKDVELRCDPISGHTALYWYRQSLGQGLEFLIYFQGNSAPDKSGLPSDRFSAERTGGSVSTLTIQRTQQEDSAVYLCASSPTRTSGYEQYFGPGTRLTVT.

This clonotype was found once. The chain employs TRBV20-1 and TRBJ2-2; 9 nucleotides align to TRBD1. With V trimmed by 1 base and J by 5 bases, 8 bases remained unmatched. CDR3 length equals 16 residues. CDR1 DFQATT and CDR2 SNEGSKA come from the germline V gene (reference sequence). In nucleotides, the CDR3 is TGCAGTGCTAGAGGTGGACAGGGGATTAAGACCGGGGAGCTGTTTTTT. Its translation is CSARGGQGIKTGELFF.

This clonotype has just a few counts. For the CDR3, the DNA is TGTGCCACCAGCAGAGATTTCGCAGGGGGCGGATACGAGCAGTACTTC. The encoded protein is CATSRDFAGGGYEQYF. J is TRBJ2-7 and V is TRBV15; 8 positions match TRBD1. The CDR3 consists of 16 residues. With 0 bases clipped from V and 4 bases from J, the junction kept 8 bases outside the gene matches. Germline assignment: CDR1 LNHNV and CDR2 YYDKDF (reference sequence).

The gene calls are TRBV27 and TRBJ1-2, with D possibly matching TRBD1 (6 bases). The V end lost 5 bases, the J end lost 8 bases, and 15 bases lay between the germline ends. The CDR3 runs 13 residues. The germline gives CDR1 MNHEY, CDR2 SMNVEV (reference sequence). Here the CDR3 reads CASSPTGRGGYTF. As DNA, the CDR3 is TGTGCCAGCAGTCCGACAGGTAGAGGCGGCTACACCTTC.

CDR3 in DNA: TGTGCCAGCAGCCGAGGCGGACAGGGGGAAGAAAAACTGTTTTTT. This sequence encodes CASSRGGQGEEKLFF. J is TRBJ1-4 and V is TRBV7-2; 10 bases fit TRBD1. Germline V CDR1 and CDR2: SGHTA, FQGNSA. J was trimmed by 8 bases and V by 5 bases; bases with no gene match: 8. The CDR3 loop spans 15 amino acids.

Only a few counts were recorded for this clonotype. V gene TRBV25-1 combines with J gene TRBJ2-4; 9 bases match TRBD1. The end of the DNA fits TRBJ2-5 better, so the J call may be wrong. The germline gives CDR1 MGHDK, CDR2 SYGVNS. The CDR3 is 15 amino acids. CDR3 loop: CASSDWTGVEETQYF. The CDR3 DNA reads as TGTGCCAGCAGTGACTGGACAGGGGTGGAAGAGACCCAGTACTTC.

This clonotype was counted only a few times. The chain uses TRBV24-1 and TRBJ2-1; no clear D gene. CDR1 and CDR2 (germline): KGHDR, SFDVKD. V gave up 4 bases and J gave up 5 bases, with 8 bases separating them. The CDR3 sequence is 13 residues long. In DNA form, the CDR3 reads TGTGCCACCAGTGACCCTATACACAATGAGCAGTTCTTC. Encoded protein: CATSDPIHNEQFF.

CDR3 loop: CASRQGAETQYF. The DNA of the CDR3 is TGTGCCAGCAGACAGGGAGCGGAGACCCAGTACTTC. This sequence joins TRBV27 and TRBJ2-5, with D perhaps matching TRBD1 (6 bases). The V end was cut by 6 bases, the J end by 5 bases, with 10 bases between. Germline CDR1 MNHEY, CDR2 SMNVEV (reference sequence). The CDR3 is made up of 12 amino acids.